This T cell receptor beta chain was captured in a study of T cell responses to AZD1222 COVID-19 vaccine. Study in general: Pooling was applied to second doses at about 4 or about 12 weeks. Study-wide points: Sampling captured repertoires only after the peak T cell response. CD4 TCRs associated with vaccination spanned spike, dominating at 160-218 and 743-854.

CDR3 length: 13 residues. The V end lost 5 bases, the J end lost 4 bases, and 9 bases lay between the germline ends. Germline loops: CDR1 SEHNR, CDR2 FQNEAQ (reference sequence). Profiling relied on immunoSEQ multiplex PCR, and the TCRdb table lists in-frame clones only, not all of them. The sample records some 120,000 clones, over 80% being singletons. The sample holds one count of this clone. Its specificity is unknown. The receptor's source is an adult in good health. Sequenced material: peripheral blood, taken on day 0 of AZD1222 vaccination. The chain is built from TRBV7-9 and TRBJ1-5; D remains ambiguous. Here the CDR3 reads CASSLGLNQPQHF. Written as DNA, the CDR3 is TGTGCCAGCAGCCTCGGATTGAATCAGCCCCAGCATTTT.